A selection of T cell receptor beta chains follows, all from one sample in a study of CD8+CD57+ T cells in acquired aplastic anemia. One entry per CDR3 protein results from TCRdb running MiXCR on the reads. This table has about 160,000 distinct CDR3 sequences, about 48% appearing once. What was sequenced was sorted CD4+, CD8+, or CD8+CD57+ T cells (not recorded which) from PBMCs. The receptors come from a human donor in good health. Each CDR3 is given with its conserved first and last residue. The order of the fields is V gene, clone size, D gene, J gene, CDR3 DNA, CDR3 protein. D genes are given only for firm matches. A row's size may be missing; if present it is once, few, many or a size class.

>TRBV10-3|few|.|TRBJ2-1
TGTGCCATCATGGCAGGGACGGGGAATGAGCAGTTCTTC
CAIMAGTGNEQFF
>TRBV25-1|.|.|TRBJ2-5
TGTGCCAGCAGTGAAACCGTGGGTCTGGCGGAGACCCAGTACTTC
CASSETVGLAETQYF
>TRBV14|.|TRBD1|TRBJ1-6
TGTGCCAGCAGGGGACAGGGGAATTCACCCTTCCACTTT
CASRGQGNSPFHF
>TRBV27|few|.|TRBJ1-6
TGTGCCAGCCGCCCAGGCGGATCCTATAATTCACCCCTCCACTTT
CASRPGGSYNSPLHF
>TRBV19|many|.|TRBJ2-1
TGTGCCAGTAGTCCCTATCGTTTGGACAGCTACAATGAGCAGTTCTTC
CASSPYRLDSYNEQFF
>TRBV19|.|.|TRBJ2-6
TGTGCCAGTAGTATAGATCTCGGGGGCGTAAAGAGCTCTGGGGCCAACGTCCTGACTTTC
CASSIDLGGVKSSGANVLTF
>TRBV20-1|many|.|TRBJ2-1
TGCAGTGCTAGCTGGTCAGATGAGCAGTTCTTC
CSASWSDEQFF
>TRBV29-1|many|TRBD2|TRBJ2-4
TGCAGCGTTTCTGTAGCGGGAGGGTCTAGGGGGAACATTCAGTACTTC
CSVSVAGGSRGNIQYF
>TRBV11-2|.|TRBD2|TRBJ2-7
TGTGCCAGCAGCCCAAAACTAGCGGGGGGCCCGGAACAGTACTTC
CASSPKLAGGPEQYF
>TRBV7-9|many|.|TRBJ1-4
TGTGCCAGCAGCCTCAGCGCCCATAATGAAAAACTGTTTTTT
CASSLSAHNEKLFF
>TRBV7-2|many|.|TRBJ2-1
TGTGCCAGCAGCTTATTAAAGGGGCTGACGAATGAGCAGTTCTTC
CASSLLKGLTNEQFF
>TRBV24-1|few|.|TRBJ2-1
TGTGCCACCAGTGACCCAGGGCGCCGACAGTTCTTC
CATSDPGRRQFF
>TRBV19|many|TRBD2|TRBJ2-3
TGTGCCAGTAGTCCTAGCGGTACACCTTCCACAGATACGCAGTATTTT
CASSPSGTPSTDTQYF
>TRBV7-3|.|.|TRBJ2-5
TGTGCCAGTCGCCAAGGGAAAGAGACCCAGTACTTC
CASRQGKETQYF
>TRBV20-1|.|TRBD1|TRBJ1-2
TGCAGTGCTTCACGAGACAGGGTTGGTGGCTACACCTTC
CSASRDRVGGYTF
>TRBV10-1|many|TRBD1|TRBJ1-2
TGCGCCAGCAGTGACTCGGACAGGGGGGTTTATGGCTACACCTTC
CASSDSDRGVYGYTF
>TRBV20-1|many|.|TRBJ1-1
TGCAGTGCCCGGCGGGGTGGTGAAGGGGCTGAAGCTTTCTTT
CSARRGGEGAEAFF
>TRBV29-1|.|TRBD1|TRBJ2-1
TGCAGCGGAAGGACAGGGGCTGGGAATGAGCAGTTCTTC
CSGRTGAGNEQFF
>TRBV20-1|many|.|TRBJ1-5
TGCAGTGCTAGTCCCGAATATCAGCCCCAGCATTTT
CSASPEYQPQHF
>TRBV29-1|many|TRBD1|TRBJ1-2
TGCAGCGTTGCCAGGGGGGGGGGGGCTAACTATGGCTACACCTTC
CSVARGGGANYGYTF
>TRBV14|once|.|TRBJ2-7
TGTGCCAGCTCACCGGCCGGTGGAGCCTACGAGCAGTACTTC
CASSPAGGAYEQYF
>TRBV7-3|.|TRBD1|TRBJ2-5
TGTGCCAGCAGCCCCGGGACAGAAGTCGCGGAGACCCAGTACTTC
CASSPGTEVAETQYF
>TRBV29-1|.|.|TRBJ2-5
TGCAGCTCCCGCCAGGAGTACAATGAGCAAGAGACCCAGTACTTC
CSSRQEYNEQETQYF
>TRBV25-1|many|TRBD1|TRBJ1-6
TGTGCCAGCAGTGTTACAGGGGGACCCCTCCACTTT
CASSVTGGPLHF
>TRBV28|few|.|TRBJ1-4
TGTGCCAGCAGTTTGTTAACAGCATTTCCAACTAATGAAAAACTGTTTTTT
CASSLLTAFPTNEKLFF
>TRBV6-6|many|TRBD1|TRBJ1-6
TGTGCCAGCAGTTACTCGTGGACAGGCTATAATTCACCCCTCCACTTT
CASSYSWTGYNSPLHF
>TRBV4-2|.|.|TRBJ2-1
TGTGCCAGCAGCCAAGAGTCCGGCGGTGAGCAGTTCTTC
CASSQESGGEQFF
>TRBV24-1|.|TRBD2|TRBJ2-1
TGTGCCACCAGTGCTAGAGTAGCGGGAGTAGGGTCCTACAATGAGCAGTTCTTC
CATSARVAGVGSYNEQFF
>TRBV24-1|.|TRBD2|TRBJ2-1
TGTGCCTGGGACCAGCGGGAATTAAATCAGTTCTTC
CAWDQRELNQFF
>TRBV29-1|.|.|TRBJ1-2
TGCAGCGTTGAGACAATCGACTATGGCTACACCTTC
CSVETIDYGYTF
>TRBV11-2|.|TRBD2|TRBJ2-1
TGTGCCAGCAGCTTACACCAATCGCTAGCGGGGGGGCAGGGTGAGCAGTTCTTC
CASSLHQSLAGGQGEQFF